Sequencing of this TCR beta chain was carried out in a study of regulatory T cells in long-lasting Graves disease. The time point here: persistent/refractory GD, antithyroid drugs over 5 years with positive TRAb. From PBMCs, RNA was extracted and then used to make the TCR library. Overall study results and limits: A limited number of samples was an acknowledged limitation. The number of shared public clonotypes was higher in persistent patients (2,741) than new patients (around 960).

The CDR3 loop spans 16 amino acids. From germline, CDR1 is MNHNS and CDR2 SASEGT. Trimming removed 0 bases at V and 7 bases at J, with 19 bases between. This clonotype was counted between two and nine times. The antigen remains unidentified. Libraries of TCR beta came from iRepertoire HTBI primers plus Arm-PCR of CDR3 regions. One entry per CDR3 protein, called by TCRdb with MiXCR from the multiplex PCR reads. The sample records 350,000 to 500,000 distinct CDR3 sequences, around 23% being singletons. J is TRBJ2-7 and V is TRBV6-1, with D perhaps matching TRBD1 (5 bases). The material sequenced was peripheral blood mononuclear cells (PBMCs), taken when the disease was refractory, from a patient treated with antithyroid drugs. The receptor's source is a female donor with Graves disease. CDR3 amino acids: CASSEALGAGPIEQYF. The CDR3 nucleotides read TGTGCCAGCAGTGAAGCGCTTGGGGCAGGGCCCATAGAGCAGTACTTC.